The clone carrying this T cell receptor (beta chain) was seen once. What it binds is unknown. None of the donors, who were healthy HIV-negative adults, had recently had acute infections or vaccinations. A split of CD4+ cells into CD45RA+ naive and CD45RA-negative memory subsets was performed. In replicate PCRs of sorted subsets, approximately 210 ng DNA, approximately 30,000 T cell genomes, was used. Libraries were prepared by immunoSEQ multiplex PCR; TCRdb keeps only in-frame clonotypes and omits some of them. The table includes 2 million to 2.5 million clones, 85% to 95% detected once. CDR1 and CDR2 (germline): DFQATT, SNEGSKA (reference sequence). The CDR3 is 11 amino acids. Trimming removed 5 bases from V and 5 bases from J, with 6 bases in between. These data originate in a study of shared clonotypes between healthy human individuals. The study's findings and limits: Generally, naive subsets (rather than memory subsets) showed larger estimated richness.

This TCR derives from a man between 18 and 35 years old in good health. Some clones in this sample may be carry-over from other donors' samples. This chain uses TRBV20-1 with TRBJ2-2, with D uncertain. The sequenced sample was naive CD4+ T cells from PBMCs. Subset described: CD45RA+ positively selected. In DNA, the CDR3 is TGCAGTGCTTTTGGGACCGGGGAGCTGTTTTTT. Its protein is CSAFGTGELFF.